Listed below are T cell receptor beta chains from one sample, sequenced in a study of regulatory T cells in long-lasting Graves disease. MiXCR, run by TCRdb on the multiplex PCR reads, gives a single entry per CDR3 protein. Of 600,000 to 650,000 distinct CDR3 sequences listed, 15% to 20% are singletons. These records were also assigned to another study, of T cells in Graves' hyperthyroidism and ophthalmopathy.

This material consisted of peripheral blood mononuclear cells (PBMCs), taken at new diagnosis, from a patient treated with antithyroid drugs. These receptors were obtained from a woman younger than 45 with Graves disease. CDR3s include the opening cysteine and the closing phenylalanine or tryptophan. D genes are given only for firm matches. Only part of the rows carry a size: once, few, many, or a class if the clone is expanded.

NA	NA	TRBV7-8	TRBJ1-6	TGTGCCAGCAGCTTAGGAGGCTCGACAGGTTATTCACCCCTCCACTTT	CASSLGGSTGYSPLHF
many	TRBD2	TRBV27	TRBJ2-1	TGTGCCAGCAGTGTCCGGGACTACATCCCCGATGAGCAGTTCTTC	CASSVRDYIPDEQFF
once	NA	TRBV18	TRBJ1-5	TGTGCCAGCTCACCAGGGGCGTATAGCAATCAGCCCCAGCATTTT	CASSPGAYSNQPQHF
few	NA	TRBV7-2	TRBJ2-5	TGTGCCAGCAGCTTATGGGGAGAGACCCAGTACTTC	CASSLWGETQYF
NA	TRBD1	TRBV12-3/TRBV12-4	TRBJ1-1	TGTGCCAGCCGGAGATCCGGGACAGACGAAGCTTTCTTT	CASRRSGTDEAFF
many	TRBD1	TRBV9	TRBJ1-4	TGTGCCAGCAGCGGGACCGGGACAGAGAGGGAAAAACTGTTTTTT	CASSGTGTEREKLFF
few	NA	TRBV7-2	TRBJ2-1	TGTGCCAGCAGCCCAACGGGACAACACTACAATGAGCAGTTCTTC	CASSPTGQHYNEQFF
NA	TRBD1	TRBV20-1	TRBJ1-5	TGCAGTGCGCGGGACAGGGATCAGCCCCAGCATTTT	CSARDRDQPQHF
many	NA	TRBV12-3/TRBV12-4	TRBJ2-5	TGTGCCAGCAGTTTTGGGCGGGGCCAAGAGACCCAGTACTTC	CASSFGRGQETQYF
NA	NA	TRBV5-1	TRBJ2-6	TGCGCCAGCAGCTTGGATCAGGCCGCTGGGGCCAACGTCCTGACTTTC	CASSLDQAAGANVLTF
once	TRBD1	TRBV29-1	TRBJ2-1	TGCAGCGTTAAGGGACAGGGGTTGTCCTACAATGAGCAGTTCTTC	CSVKGQGLSYNEQFF
NA	NA	TRBV27	TRBJ1-2	TGTGCCAGCAGTTTAAAAGGGACCGAAAGCTATGGCTACACCTTC	CASSLKGTESYGYTF
many	TRBD1	TRBV7-3	TRBJ1-1	TGTGCCAGCAGCTCGGACAGGGGGCGCCCTGCTTTCTTT	CASSSDRGRPAFF
NA	NA	TRBV20-1	TRBJ1-5	TGCAGTGCTAGAGATTACATCGATAGCAATCAGCCCCAGCATTTT	CSARDYIDSNQPQHF
NA	NA	TRBV6-5	TRBJ2-4	TGTGCCAGCAGTTACTCAGGGGTCGGAATGGGAAACATTCAGTACTTC	CASSYSGVGMGNIQYF
NA	TRBD1	TRBV20-1	TRBJ2-6	TGCGGGGCCGGGACAGTGAACGTCCTGACTTTC	CGAGTVNVLTF
NA	TRBD1	TRBV5-1	TRBJ1-4	TGCGCCAGCAGCCCACAGGGGAGAGGAGAAAAACTGTTTTTT	CASSPQGRGEKLFF
NA	TRBD2	TRBV5-1	TRBJ2-5	TGCGCCAGCAGCTTGGCTATCGGAGCGGGGGGCCAAGAGACCCAGTACTTC	CASSLAIGAGGQETQYF
many	NA	TRBV7-9	TRBJ2-5	TGTGCCAGCAGCTTGTACAGCCAAGAGACCCAGTACTTC	CASSLYSQETQYF
few	TRBD2	TRBV30	TRBJ2-7	TGTGCCTGGAGTGTATCTTGGTCTAGCGGCCGACACTACGAGCAGTACTTC	CAWSVSWSSGRHYEQYF
few	TRBD2	TRBV7-2	TRBJ2-2	TGTGCCAGCAGCTTAGCCCTGGGGGCTAGCGGGCTAACCGGGGAGCTGTTTTTT	CASSLALGASGLTGELFF
NA	NA	TRBV10-3	TRBJ1-2	TGTGCCATCAGTGAGGGACAGCTAAGCTATGGCTACACCTTC	CAISEGQLSYGYTF
few	TRBD1	TRBV15	TRBJ1-6	TGTGCCACCAGCAGAGCGGGACAGGGGGAGTCCACCCTCCACTTT	CATSRAGQGESTLHF
few	NA	TRBV27	TRBJ2-1	TGTGCCAGCAGTTTCGAGGGGGGGTGGGCGAATGAGCAGTTCTTC	CASSFEGGWANEQFF
few	TRBD2	TRBV10-2	TRBJ2-3	TGCGCCAGCAGTGAGTCTCCGGCCGCAGCGGGAACAGATACGCAGTATTTT	CASSESPAAAGTDTQYF
many	NA	TRBV28	TRBJ2-7	TGTGCCAGCAGTCCCGCCGGAGGCCCTAGCTCCTACGAGCAGTACTTC	CASSPAGGPSSYEQYF
few	NA	TRBV12-3/TRBV12-4	TRBJ2-2	TGTGCCTCACTCCCACAGGGAGTGAACACCGGGGAGCTGTTTTTT	CASLPQGVNTGELFF
many	TRBD2	TRBV12-3/TRBV12-4	TRBJ2-7	TGTGCCAGCAGCAACAGACTAGCGGGCTCCTACGAGCAGTACTTC	CASSNRLAGSYEQYF
many	TRBD2	TRBV28	TRBJ2-3	TGTGCCAGCAGGCGAACTAGCGGGAGGGCCAACTGGGGGACGGATACGCAGTATTTT	CASRRTSGRANWGTDTQYF
NA	NA	TRBV5-5	TRBJ1-5	TGTGCCAGCAGCCTGAACGCGGCGGGACAGCCCCAGCATTTT	CASSLNAAGQPQHF
many	NA	TRBV7-9	TRBJ1-4	TGTGCCAGCAGCTCGGACAGTCCCGGGGAAAAACTGTTTTTT	CASSSDSPGEKLFF
many	NA	TRBV28	TRBJ1-4	TGTGCCAGCAGTTTATGGGGCCCCGGTAGGTCCGGTGAAAAACTGTTTTTT	CASSLWGPGRSGEKLFF
few	NA	TRBV3-1	TRBJ1-3	TGTGCCAGCAGGTCGAGATCAGGGAGCACCATATATTTT	CASRSRSGSTIYF
few	NA	TRBV19	TRBJ2-2	TGTGCCAGTAGTGGGGGTGGGGCAGGGCATGCGAACACCGGGGAGCTGTTTTTT	CASSGGGAGHANTGELFF
NA	NA	TRBV5-1	TRBJ2-3	TGCGCCAGCAGCTTGGGACTACGGTCAGATACGCAGTATTTT	CASSLGLRSDTQYF
many	NA	TRBV28	TRBJ1-6	TGTGCCAGCCTCCGGGACAACGTTCCATCCTCACCCCTCCACTTT	CASLRDNVPSSPLHF
many	TRBD1	TRBV28	TRBJ1-1	TGTGCCAGCACACCTATGGGGACAGGGCTTTTCACTGAAGCTTTCTTT	CASTPMGTGLFTEAFF
NA	TRBD1	TRBV10-1	TRBJ2-1	TGCGCCAGCAGTGACAGGGGGCTAGAAAACAATGAGCAGTTCTTC	CASSDRGLENNEQFF
NA	TRBD1	TRBV5-1	TRBJ2-5	TGCGCCAGCAGCTTTACAGGGGACCAAGAGACCCAGTACTTC	CASSFTGDQETQYF
few	TRBD1	TRBV25-1	TRBJ2-7	TGTGCCAGCAGTGAATACGGGACAGGTTTCTACGAGCAGTACTTC	CASSEYGTGFYEQYF
NA	NA	TRBV7-6	TRBJ1-4	TGTGCCAGCAGCTTTCAGGCAACTAATGAAAAACTGTTTTTT	CASSFQATNEKLFF
NA	NA	TRBV20-1	TRBJ2-5	TGCAGTGCTAGTGCCGGCAGACAAGAGACCCAGTACTTC	CSASAGRQETQYF
many	TRBD1	TRBV12-3/TRBV12-4	TRBJ1-5	TGTGCCAGCAGTTTAAGGGACAGGGTGCTTGTGAGCGATCAGCCCCAGCATTTT	CASSLRDRVLVSDQPQHF
few	NA	TRBV7-9	TRBJ2-2	TGTGCCAGCACGGAGGGCGGTGAGATCGGGGAGCTGTTTTTT	CASTEGGEIGELFF
many	TRBD2	TRBV28	TRBJ2-7	TGTGCCAGCAGTTCCACCGGGAGGCGGACCTACGAGCAGTACTTC	CASSSTGRRTYEQYF
many	NA	TRBV12-3/TRBV12-4	TRBJ1-5	TGTGCCAGCACCCAAAGTATGGGTGCCCAGCCCCAGCATTTT	CASTQSMGAQPQHF
many	NA	TRBV19	TRBJ1-1	TGTGCCAGTAGTATAGGGGGAGCGAACACTGAAGCTTTCTTT	CASSIGGANTEAFF
few	NA	TRBV19	TRBJ2-5	TGTGCCAGTAGTATCTCGAGTGCAGGGGAGACCCAGTACTTC	CASSISSAGETQYF
few	TRBD1	TRBV4-1	TRBJ2-7	TGCGCCAGCAGCCGCCAGATGATCACCGGGACAGGGGAGAATTACGAGCAGTACTTC	CASSRQMITGTGENYEQYF
many	TRBD1	TRBV20-1	TRBJ1-5	TGCAGTGCGGCCCGCGACAGGGAAAGCAATCAGCCCCAGCATTTT	CSAARDRESNQPQHF
few	NA	TRBV29-1	TRBJ1-2	TGCAGCGCCGGGGATGAAGGCTACACCTTC	CSAGDEGYTF